The entry that follows covers one T cell receptor beta chain sequence. Its target is unknown. TCRdb keeps only in-frame clones here, not all; method: immunoSEQ multiplex PCR. The sample has fewer than 65,000 clones; around four fifths are singletons. The sample comes from a study of radiotherapy plus CTLA-4 blockade in lung cancer. Overall study results and limits: An expansion of tumor-derived TCR clones occurred in blood after radiotherapy plus ipilimumab.

Trimming left V 4 bases short and J 0 bases short, with 19 bases between. In germline, CDR1 is SEHNR, CDR2 FQNEAQ (reference sequence). This CDR3 has 19 amino acids. The sample was peripheral blood, taken from a patient treated with radiotherapy plus ipilimumab. The TCR originated in a human donor with non-small cell lung cancer whose response to radiotherapy plus ipilimumab could not be evaluated. The J gene is TRBJ2-6, the V gene TRBV7-9; a possible D gene is TRBD2 (6 bases). In DNA form, the CDR3 reads TGTGCCAGCAGCTACCCCGCGAGGCGGGATGGCTCTGGGGCCAACGTCCTGACTTTC. Translating it yields CASSYPARRDGSGANVLTF. The whole variable domain, filled in from reference TRBV7-9 and TRBJ2-6, reads DTGVSQNPRHKITKRGQNVTFRCDPISEHNRLYWYRQTLGQGPEFLTYFQNEAQLEKSRLLSDRFSAERPKGSFSTLEIQRTEQGDSAMYLCASSYPARRDGSGANVLTFGAGSRLTVL.